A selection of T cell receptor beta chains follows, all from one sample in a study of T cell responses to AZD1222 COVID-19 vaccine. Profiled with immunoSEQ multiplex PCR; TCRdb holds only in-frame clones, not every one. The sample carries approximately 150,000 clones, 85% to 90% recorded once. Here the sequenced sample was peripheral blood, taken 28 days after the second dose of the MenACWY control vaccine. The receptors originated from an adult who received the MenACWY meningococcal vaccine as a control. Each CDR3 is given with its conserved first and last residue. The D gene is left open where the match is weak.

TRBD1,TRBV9,CASSVGTGDYYGYTF
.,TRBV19,CASSIGGGAYEQYF
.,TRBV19,CASSGGNPYEQYF
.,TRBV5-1,CASSLVGRDDEKLFF
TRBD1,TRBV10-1,CASNPGTGVGEQFF
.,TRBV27,CASSPHRVVLAGSYEQYF
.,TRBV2,CASSRGTNTYEQYF
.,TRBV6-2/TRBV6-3,CASSSPGSAWAFF
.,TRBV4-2,CASSPFQRRGIDTQYF
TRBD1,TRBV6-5,CASSPGTGDGYTF
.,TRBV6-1,CASSESSTAGHYGYTF